The clone carrying this T cell receptor (beta chain) was detected ten times or more. These data originate in a study of blood T cell repertoires in COVID-19. Study information: COVID-19 samples from acute and convalescent phases originated in the United States, Italy and Spain.

With V trimmed by 1 base and J by 8 bases, 14 bases remained unmatched. The germline V gene has CDR1 MDHEN and CDR2 SYDVKM. The length of the CDR3 is 17 residues. Profiling relied on immunoSEQ multiplex PCR, and the TCRdb table lists in-frame clones only, not all of them. Here the sample spans fewer than 100,000 clones, over 75% being singletons. The sample consisted of peripheral blood. This chain links TRBV28 with TRBJ1-2; 9 bases line up with TRBD1. The receptor comes from a man in his forties or fifties with COVID-19, enrolled during active disease. In nucleotides, the CDR3 is TGTGCCAGCAGTTTATCAGATCTGGACAGGGGTTGGGAAGGCTACACCTTC. Amino acid sequence: CASSLSDLDRGWEGYTF.